A selection of T cell receptor beta chains follows, all from one sample in a study of regulatory and conventional T cells in RAG deficiency. Data came from immunoSEQ multiplex PCR; TCRdb stores just in-frame clones and leaves some out. This sample carries 20,000 to 25,000 clones, 95% to 96% of them seen once, and the ten largest clones take roughly 1.3%. These data also featured in a second study, about regulatory T cells.

The sequenced material came from CD25- CD4+ T cells sorted from blood. These receptors were collected from a human donor in good health. Each CDR3 is given with its conserved first and last residue. The D gene is left open where the match is weak. Not all rows give a size; the values are once, few, many and, for expanded clones, a class.

size: NA
D: TRBD2
J: TRBJ2-3
V: TRBV2
DNA: TGTGCCAGCAGTGATTCGTCTAGCGGGTTCACAGATACGCAGTATTTT
CDR3: CASSDSSSGFTDTQYF

size: NA
D: NA
J: TRBJ2-7
V: TRBV5-1
DNA: TGCGCCAGCAGCTTGATAATCGGCTACGAGCAGTACTTC
CDR3: CASSLIIGYEQYF

size: NA
D: TRBD2
J: TRBJ2-3
V: TRBV6-1
DNA: TGTGCCAGCAAAACGGGGGGGGGCACAGATACGCAGTATTTT
CDR3: CASKTGGGTDTQYF

size: NA
D: TRBD1
J: TRBJ1-6
V: TRBV27
DNA: TGTGCCAGCAGTTTATCGGGACAGGGTTATAATTCACCCCTCCACTTT
CDR3: CASSLSGQGYNSPLHF

size: NA
D: TRBD2
J: TRBJ2-5
V: TRBV19
DNA: TGTGCCAGTAGTAAGGGACTAGCGGGGGGGGAGACCCAGTACTTC
CDR3: CASSKGLAGGETQYF

size: NA
D: NA
J: TRBJ1-6
V: TRBV15
DNA: TGTGCCACCAGCAGGCTTGGAGATGTATCCTATAATTCACCCCTCCACTTT
CDR3: CATSRLGDVSYNSPLHF

size: NA
D: TRBD2
J: TRBJ2-1
V: TRBV11-3
DNA: TGTGCCAGCAGCTTTGGGACTAGCGGGAGCAATGAGCAGTTCTTC
CDR3: CASSFGTSGSNEQFF

size: NA
D: NA
J: TRBJ1-4
V: TRBV6-5
DNA: TGTGCCAGCAGTTACCAGGGGCGCGGGGAAAAACTGTTTTTT
CDR3: CASSYQGRGEKLFF

size: NA
D: NA
J: TRBJ1-2
V: TRBV9
DNA: TGTGCCAGCAGCGCCCCTCCCGGGGGGGTAAGTGGCTACACCTTC
CDR3: CASSAPPGGVSGYTF

size: NA
D: NA
J: TRBJ1-4
V: TRBV7-9
DNA: TGTGCCAGCAGCTTAACGGCAGGACAAACTAATGAAAAACTGTTTTTT
CDR3: CASSLTAGQTNEKLFF

size: NA
D: NA
J: TRBJ2-3
V: TRBV4-3
DNA: TGCGCCAGCAGCCATCGTGAAGGAGGAGATACGCAGTATTTT
CDR3: CASSHREGGDTQYF

size: NA
D: NA
J: TRBJ2-7
V: TRBV11-1
DNA: TGTGCCAGCAGCTTAGCATTGACTGAAGAGCAGTACTTC
CDR3: CASSLALTEEQYF

size: NA
D: TRBD2
J: TRBJ2-3
V: TRBV7-9
DNA: TGTGCCAGCAGCCACGGGACTAGCAAATCCTGGAGTACGCAGTATTTT
CDR3: CASSHGTSKSWSTQYF

size: NA
D: NA
J: TRBJ1-3
V: TRBV7-2
DNA: TGTGCCAGTTGGGGCAGGGGCCCCTCTGGAAACACCATATATTTT
CDR3: CASWGRGPSGNTIYF

size: NA
D: TRBD2
J: TRBJ2-1
V: TRBV5-1
DNA: TGCGCCAGCAGCGTTAGCGGGGAGGGATTCGAAGAGCAGTTCTTC
CDR3: CASSVSGEGFEEQFF

size: NA
D: NA
J: TRBJ1-1
V: TRBV15
DNA: TGTGCCACCAGCAGGACAGGTCCGAACACTGAAGCTTTCTTT
CDR3: CATSRTGPNTEAFF

size: NA
D: TRBD1
J: TRBJ2-2
V: TRBV19
DNA: TGTGCCAGTAGTCTCACAGGGGCTACCTTCGGGGGGGAGCTGTTTTTT
CDR3: CASSLTGATFGGELFF

size: NA
D: NA
J: TRBJ1-4
V: TRBV2
DNA: TGTGCCAGCCACGGGGGGGCGACTAATGAAAAACTGTTTTTT
CDR3: CASHGGATNEKLFF

size: NA
D: TRBD1
J: TRBJ2-5
V: TRBV9
DNA: TGTGCCAGCAGCTCATCGGGACAGGGTTCTGGAGAGACCCAGTACTTC
CDR3: CASSSSGQGSGETQYF

size: NA
D: NA
J: TRBJ2-3
V: TRBV11-1
DNA: TGTGCCAGCAGCTTTCGGGGGGCAAAGACAGATACGCAGTATTTT
CDR3: CASSFRGAKTDTQYF

size: NA
D: NA
J: TRBJ1-1
V: TRBV9
DNA: TGTGCCAGCAGCCTGGGAGGGTTAAATGAAGCTTTCTTT
CDR3: CASSLGGLNEAFF

size: NA
D: TRBD1
J: TRBJ1-1
V: TRBV18
DNA: TGTGCCAGCTCACCGGTTCAGACAGGGCTTAGAACTGAAGCTTTCTTT
CDR3: CASSPVQTGLRTEAFF

size: NA
D: NA
J: TRBJ1-1
V: TRBV5-1
DNA: TGCGCCAGCAGCTTGGTAGGGGTGACAGGCACTGAAGCTTTCTTT
CDR3: CASSLVGVTGTEAFF

size: once
D: TRBD1
J: TRBJ1-1
V: TRBV5-4
DNA: TGTGCCAGCAGCCTGGGACAGATGAACACTGAAGCTTTCTTT
CDR3: CASSLGQMNTEAFF

size: once
D: TRBD1
J: TRBJ1-1
V: TRBV6-5
DNA: TGTGCCAGCAGTTTCCCAGGGGGAGACACTGAAGCTTTCTTT
CDR3: CASSFPGGDTEAFF

size: once
D: NA
J: TRBJ2-1
V: TRBV30
DNA: TGTGCCTGCATAACTTGGGCCGATTTGAATGAGCAGTTCTTC
CDR3: CACITWADLNEQFF

size: NA
D: NA
J: TRBJ2-7
V: TRBV9
DNA: TGTGCCAGCTCACAGGATCCCTACGAGCAGTACTTC
CDR3: CASSQDPYEQYF

size: NA
D: TRBD1
J: TRBJ2-2
V: TRBV6-1
DNA: TGTGCCAGCAGGCGACAGGGTAGGGGGGAGCTGTTTTTT
CDR3: CASRRQGRGELFF

size: NA
D: NA
J: TRBJ2-5
V: TRBV19
DNA: TGTGCCAGTAGTCTCGGACAGATTTTAAAAGAGACCCAGTACTTC
CDR3: CASSLGQILKETQYF

size: NA
D: TRBD1
J: TRBJ1-2
V: TRBV30
DNA: TGTGCCTGGAGTGGGACAGGGTATGGCTACACCTTC
CDR3: CAWSGTGYGYTF

size: NA
D: NA
J: TRBJ2-4
V: TRBV5-6
DNA: TGTGCCAGCAGCTTGGTGGAGGCGCGGGGAAACATTCAGTACTTC
CDR3: CASSLVEARGNIQYF

size: NA
D: NA
J: TRBJ1-2
V: TRBV6-5
DNA: TGTGCCAGCAGTCCCCAGGGGTACGGCTACACCTTC
CDR3: CASSPQGYGYTF

size: NA
D: TRBD2
J: TRBJ2-2
V: TRBV18
DNA: TGTGCCAGCCGGGAGGGGGACGGATACACCGGGGAGCTGTTTTTT
CDR3: CASREGDGYTGELFF

size: NA
D: NA
J: TRBJ1-1
V: TRBV7-2
DNA: TGTGCCAGCAGCTTAAGGTCAAGGGGGAGGGGGTACACTGAAGCTTTCTTT
CDR3: CASSLRSRGRGYTEAFF

size: NA
D: NA
J: TRBJ1-6
V: TRBV18
DNA: TGTGCCAGCTCCCCCCTATCCGGTTCACCCCTCCACTTT
CDR3: CASSPLSGSPLHF

size: few
D: NA
J: TRBJ1-5
V: TRBV5-8
DNA: TGTGCCAGCAGCTTGGAGGGGCGGGGCGCGGGGCAGCCCCAGCATTTT
CDR3: CASSLEGRGAGQPQHF

size: once
D: TRBD1
J: TRBJ1-3
V: TRBV15
DNA: TGTGCCACCAGCAGAGGACAGGGGGACGGAAACACCATATATTTT
CDR3: CATSRGQGDGNTIYF

size: NA
D: TRBD2
J: TRBJ2-7
V: TRBV2
DNA: TGTGCCAGCAGGTTAGGGTCTAGCGGGGGAGCCGAGCAGTACTTC
CDR3: CASRLGSSGGAEQYF

size: NA
D: NA
J: TRBJ2-7
V: TRBV6-5
DNA: TGTGCCAGCGGGCAGGGCCTCTACGAGCAGTACTTC
CDR3: CASGQGLYEQYF

size: NA
D: NA
J: TRBJ1-2
V: TRBV28
DNA: TGTGCCAGCAGTTTTCCCGCGGGTTCTGCTAACTATGGCTACACCTTC
CDR3: CASSFPAGSANYGYTF

size: NA
D: TRBD2
J: TRBJ2-1
V: TRBV9
DNA: TGTGCCAGCAGCGTAGGGCCAGCGGGGTCCTTCAGTGAGCAGTTCTTC
CDR3: CASSVGPAGSFSEQFF

size: NA
D: TRBD1
J: TRBJ1-6
V: TRBV28
DNA: TGTGCCAGCCGAGGGACAGGGGATAATTCACCCCTCCACTTT
CDR3: CASRGTGDNSPLHF

size: once
D: NA
J: TRBJ2-7
V: TRBV6-4
DNA: TGTGCCAGCAGTGACCGGGGGGCGCGGCTGGTCTACGAGCAGTACTTC
CDR3: CASSDRGARLVYEQYF

size: few
D: TRBD1
J: TRBJ1-3
V: TRBV2
DNA: TGTGCCAGCAGCACAGGACAGGTGACCATATATTTT
CDR3: CASSTGQVTIYF

size: few
D: NA
J: TRBJ1-3
V: TRBV19
DNA: TGTGCCAGTAGTAGCAGGGTCGGGGGGCACGGAAACACCATATATTTT
CDR3: CASSSRVGGHGNTIYF